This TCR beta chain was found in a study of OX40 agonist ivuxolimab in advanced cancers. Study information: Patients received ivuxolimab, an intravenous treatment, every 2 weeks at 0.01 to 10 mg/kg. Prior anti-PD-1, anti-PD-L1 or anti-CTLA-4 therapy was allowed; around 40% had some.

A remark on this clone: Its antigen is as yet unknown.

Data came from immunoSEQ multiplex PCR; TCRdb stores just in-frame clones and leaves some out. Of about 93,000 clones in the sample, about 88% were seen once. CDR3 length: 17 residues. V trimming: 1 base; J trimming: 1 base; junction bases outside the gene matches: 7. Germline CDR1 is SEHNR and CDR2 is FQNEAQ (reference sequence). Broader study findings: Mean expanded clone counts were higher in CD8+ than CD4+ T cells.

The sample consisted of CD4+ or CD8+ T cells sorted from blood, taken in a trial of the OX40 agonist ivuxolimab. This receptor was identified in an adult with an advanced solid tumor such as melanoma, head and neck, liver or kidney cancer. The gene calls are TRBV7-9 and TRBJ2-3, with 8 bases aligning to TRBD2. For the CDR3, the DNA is TGTGCCAGCAGCTTAGTAACTAGCGGCCGGGGCACAGATACGCAGTATTTT. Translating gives CASSLVTSGRGTDTQYF.